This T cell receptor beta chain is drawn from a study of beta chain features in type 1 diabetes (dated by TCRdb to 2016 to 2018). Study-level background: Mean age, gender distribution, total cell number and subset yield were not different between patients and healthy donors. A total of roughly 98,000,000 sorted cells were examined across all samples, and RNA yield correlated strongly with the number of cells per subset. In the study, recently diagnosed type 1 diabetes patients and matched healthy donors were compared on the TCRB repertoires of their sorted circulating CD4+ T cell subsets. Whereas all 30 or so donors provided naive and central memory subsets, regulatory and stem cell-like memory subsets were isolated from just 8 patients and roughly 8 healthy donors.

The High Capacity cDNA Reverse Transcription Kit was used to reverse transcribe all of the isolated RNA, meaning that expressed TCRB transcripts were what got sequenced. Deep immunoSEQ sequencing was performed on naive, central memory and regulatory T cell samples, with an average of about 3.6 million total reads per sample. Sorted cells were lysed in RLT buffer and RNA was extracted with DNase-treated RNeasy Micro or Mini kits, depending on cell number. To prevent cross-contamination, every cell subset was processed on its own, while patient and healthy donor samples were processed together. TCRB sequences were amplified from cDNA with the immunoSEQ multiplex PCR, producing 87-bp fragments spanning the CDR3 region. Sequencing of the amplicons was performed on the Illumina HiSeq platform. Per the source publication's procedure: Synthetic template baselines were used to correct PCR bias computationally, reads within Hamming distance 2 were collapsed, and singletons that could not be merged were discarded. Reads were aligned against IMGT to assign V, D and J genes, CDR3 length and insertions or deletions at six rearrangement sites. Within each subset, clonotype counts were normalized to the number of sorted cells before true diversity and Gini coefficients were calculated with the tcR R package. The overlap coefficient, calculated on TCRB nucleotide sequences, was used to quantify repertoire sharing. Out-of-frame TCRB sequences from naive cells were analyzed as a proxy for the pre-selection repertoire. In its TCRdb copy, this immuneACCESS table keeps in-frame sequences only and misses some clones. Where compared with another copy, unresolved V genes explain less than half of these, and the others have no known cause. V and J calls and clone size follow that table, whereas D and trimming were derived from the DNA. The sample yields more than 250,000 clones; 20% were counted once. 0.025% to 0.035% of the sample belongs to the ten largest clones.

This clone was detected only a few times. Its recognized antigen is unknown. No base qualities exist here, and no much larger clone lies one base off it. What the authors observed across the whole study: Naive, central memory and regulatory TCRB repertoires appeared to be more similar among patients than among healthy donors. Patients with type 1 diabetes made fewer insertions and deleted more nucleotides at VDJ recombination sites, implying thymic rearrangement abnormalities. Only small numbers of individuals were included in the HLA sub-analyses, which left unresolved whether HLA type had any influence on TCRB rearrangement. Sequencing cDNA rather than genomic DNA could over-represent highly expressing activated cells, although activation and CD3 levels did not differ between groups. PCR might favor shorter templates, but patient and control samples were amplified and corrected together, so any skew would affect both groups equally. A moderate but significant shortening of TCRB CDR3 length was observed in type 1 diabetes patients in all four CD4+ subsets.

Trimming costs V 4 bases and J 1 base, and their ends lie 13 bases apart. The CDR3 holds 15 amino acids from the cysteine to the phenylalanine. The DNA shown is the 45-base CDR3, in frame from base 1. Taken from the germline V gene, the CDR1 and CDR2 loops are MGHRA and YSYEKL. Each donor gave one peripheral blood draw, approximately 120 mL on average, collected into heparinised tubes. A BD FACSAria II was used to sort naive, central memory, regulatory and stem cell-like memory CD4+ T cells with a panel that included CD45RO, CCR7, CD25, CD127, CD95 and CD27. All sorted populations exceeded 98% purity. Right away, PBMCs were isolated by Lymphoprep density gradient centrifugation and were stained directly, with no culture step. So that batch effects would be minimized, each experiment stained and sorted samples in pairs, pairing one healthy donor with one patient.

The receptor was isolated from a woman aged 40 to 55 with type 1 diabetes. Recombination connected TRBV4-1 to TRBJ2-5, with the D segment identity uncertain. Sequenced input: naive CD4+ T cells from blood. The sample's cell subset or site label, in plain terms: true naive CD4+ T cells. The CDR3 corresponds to CASSRDPLAQETQYF. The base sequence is TGCGCCAGCAGCCGAGACCCTTTAGCCCAAGAGACCCAGTACTTC.